This TCR beta chain was profiled in a study of T cells in lung cancer brain metastases. Study-wide background: Most patients, about 90% of the 20, got no therapy between primary and metastasis resection. Study-wide points: Brain metastasis T cell infiltration was not adjusted for preoperative corticosteroid effects. Brain metastases had fewer unique productive clones than primaries (median about 1,500 versus 4,500). FFPE DNA fragmentation may have prevented retrieving the complete T cell repertoire.

As for this clone: Its antigen is not known.

Data came from immunoSEQ multiplex PCR; TCRdb stores just in-frame clones and leaves some out. The table includes about 3,200 clones, approximately 90% detected once. Germline CDR1 ENHRY, CDR2 SYGVKD. The CDR3 spans 12 residues. Between the trimmed V and J ends, which lost 4 bases and 8 bases, there was a span of 8 bases. The sequence derives from a man between 70 and 80 years old with non-small cell lung cancer. V usage is TRBV10-3 and J usage is TRBJ1-4; TRBD1 is a possible D gene (5 bases). Sequencing used tumor tissue from the primary lung tumor. In DNA, the CDR3 is TGTGCCATCAGTGGGGGGGAAGAAAAACTGTTTTTT. It encodes CAISGGEEKLFF.